This is a list of T cell receptor beta chains from one sample in a study of cytomegalovirus exposure and HLA in healthy donors. Libraries were prepared by immunoSEQ multiplex PCR; TCRdb keeps only in-frame clonotypes and omits some of them. The sample lists 70,000 to 90,000 clones, about 77% occurring once. Sample: PBMCs. These receptors originate from a man between 60 and 75 years old in good health and CMV-seronegative. Both conserved end residues are part of each CDR3. D genes are given only for firm matches. Size values are once, few and many counts, or a class for expanded clones, and some rows have none.

>TRBV5-1|NA|TRBJ1-5|NA
CASSPPYLGSAPYSNQPQHF
TGCGCCAGCAGCCCACCGTACCTCGGGAGCGCCCCTTATAGCAATCAGCCCCAGCATTTT
>TRBV10-1|NA|TRBJ1-3|NA
CASSLSGSGNTIYF
TGCGCCAGCAGTTTATCAGGCTCTGGAAACACCATATATTTT
>TRBV19|NA|TRBJ1-5|NA
CASRDRGGNQPQHF
TGTGCCAGTAGGGATCGGGGAGGCAATCAGCCCCAGCATTTT
>TRBV25-1|NA|TRBJ1-2|NA
CASSEGGAKGSHGYTF
TGTGCCAGCAGTGAAGGGGGCGCGAAGGGGTCCCACGGCTACACCTTC
>TRBV2|NA|TRBJ2-1|TRBD2
CASRPSGEIAPYNEQFF
TGTGCCAGCAGACCTAGCGGGGAGATTGCCCCCTACAATGAGCAGTTCTTC
>TRBV7-3|NA|TRBJ2-1|TRBD2
CASSLTSGVGEQFF
TGTGCCAGCAGCTTAACTAGCGGGGTTGGTGAGCAGTTCTTC
>TRBV28|once|TRBJ2-7|TRBD1
CASSPQSDRVSSYF
TGTGCCAGCAGTCCACAATCGGACAGGGTGTCCTCCTACTTC
>TRBV30|few|TRBJ1-2|NA
CAWKGSGSTYGYTF
TGTGCCTGGAAAGGTTCAGGTTCGACCTATGGCTACACCTTC
>TRBV9|NA|TRBJ2-2|TRBD2
CASSALAGGPANTGELFF
TGTGCCAGCAGCGCCCTAGCGGGGGGGCCCGCGAACACCGGGGAGCTGTTTTTT
>TRBV7-8|few|TRBJ1-1|NA
CASSLGLTTEMNTEAFF
TGTGCCAGCAGCTTAGGACTGACGACGGAAATGAACACTGAAGCTTTCTTT
>TRBV30|NA|TRBJ1-1|NA
CAWITPAARENTEAFF
TGTGCCTGGATAACCCCGGCAGCGCGAGAAAACACTGAAGCTTTCTTT
>TRBV6-5|NA|TRBJ2-7|NA
CASRSFAGEQYF
TGTGCCAGCAGGTCCTTCGCGGGCGAGCAGTACTTC
>TRBV7-9|NA|TRBJ2-2|NA
CASSLGSPAGELFF
TGTGCCAGCAGCTTAGGAAGTCCAGCCGGGGAGCTGTTTTTT